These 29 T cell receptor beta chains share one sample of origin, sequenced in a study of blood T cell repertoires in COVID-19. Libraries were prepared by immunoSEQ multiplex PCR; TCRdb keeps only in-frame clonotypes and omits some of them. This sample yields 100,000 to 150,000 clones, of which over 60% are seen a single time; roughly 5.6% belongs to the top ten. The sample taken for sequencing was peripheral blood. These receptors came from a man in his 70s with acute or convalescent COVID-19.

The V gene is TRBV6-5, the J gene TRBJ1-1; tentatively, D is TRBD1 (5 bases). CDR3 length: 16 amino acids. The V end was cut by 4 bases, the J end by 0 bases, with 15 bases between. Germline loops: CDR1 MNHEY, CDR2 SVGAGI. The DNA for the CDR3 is TGTGCCAGCAGTTCTGAGACAGAAAACGTGAACACTGAAGCTTTCTTT. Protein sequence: CASSSETENVNTEAFF.

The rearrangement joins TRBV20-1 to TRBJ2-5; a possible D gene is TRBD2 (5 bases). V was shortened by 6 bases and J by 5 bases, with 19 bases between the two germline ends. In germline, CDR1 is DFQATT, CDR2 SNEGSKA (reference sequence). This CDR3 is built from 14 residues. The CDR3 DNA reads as TGCAGTGCGAGTGATTCTAGCTCATGGGAGACCCAGTACTTC. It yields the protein CSASDSSSWETQYF.

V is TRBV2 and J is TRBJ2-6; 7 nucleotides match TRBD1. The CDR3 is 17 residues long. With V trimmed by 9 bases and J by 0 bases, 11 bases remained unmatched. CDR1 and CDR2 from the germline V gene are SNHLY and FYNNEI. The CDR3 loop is CARTTTGANSGANVLTF. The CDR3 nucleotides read TGTGCCAGAACTACTACAGGGGCCAACTCTGGGGCCAACGTCCTGACTTTC.

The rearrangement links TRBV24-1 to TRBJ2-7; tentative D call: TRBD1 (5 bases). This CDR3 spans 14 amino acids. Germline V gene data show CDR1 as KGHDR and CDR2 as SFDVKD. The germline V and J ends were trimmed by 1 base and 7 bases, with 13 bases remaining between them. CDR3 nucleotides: TGTGCCACCAGTGATTTACGGTGGGGCGTGGAGCAGTACTTC. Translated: CATSDLRWGVEQYF.

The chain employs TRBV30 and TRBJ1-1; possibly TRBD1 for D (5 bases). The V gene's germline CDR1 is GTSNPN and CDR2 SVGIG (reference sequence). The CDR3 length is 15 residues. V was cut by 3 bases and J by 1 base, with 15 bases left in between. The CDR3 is CAWSLPRRGNTEAFF. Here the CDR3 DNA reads TGTGCCTGGAGCCTCCCCAGAAGGGGGAACACTGAAGCTTTCTTT.

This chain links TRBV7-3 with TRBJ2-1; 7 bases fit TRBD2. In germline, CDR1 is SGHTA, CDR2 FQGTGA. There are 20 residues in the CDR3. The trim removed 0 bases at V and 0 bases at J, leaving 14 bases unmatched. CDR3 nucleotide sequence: TGTGCCAGCAGCTTAACCGCTAGCGGACGCGTTGGGAGCTCCTACAATGAGCAGTTCTTC. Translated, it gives CASSLTASGRVGSSYNEQFF.

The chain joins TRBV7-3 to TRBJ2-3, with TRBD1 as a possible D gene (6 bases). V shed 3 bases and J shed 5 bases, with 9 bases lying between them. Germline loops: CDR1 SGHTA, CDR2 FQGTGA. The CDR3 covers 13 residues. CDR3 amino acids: CASSFQQGDTQYF. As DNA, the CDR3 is TGTGCCAGCAGCTTTCAACAGGGAGATACGCAGTATTTT.

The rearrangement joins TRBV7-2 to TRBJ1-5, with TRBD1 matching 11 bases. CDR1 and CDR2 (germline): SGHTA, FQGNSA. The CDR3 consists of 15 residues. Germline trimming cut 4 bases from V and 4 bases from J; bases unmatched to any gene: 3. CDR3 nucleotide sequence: TGTGCCAGCAGCTCCGGGACAGGGGGGAATCAGCCCCAGCATTTT. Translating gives CASSSGTGGNQPQHF.

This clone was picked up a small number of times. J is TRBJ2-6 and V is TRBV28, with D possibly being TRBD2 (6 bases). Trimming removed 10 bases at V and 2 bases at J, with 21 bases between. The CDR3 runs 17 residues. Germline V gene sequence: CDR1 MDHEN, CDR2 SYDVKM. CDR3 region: CATTLLPGTAGANVLTF. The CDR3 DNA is TGTGCCACCACTCTACTCCCCGGGACTGCTGGGGCCAACGTCCTGACTTTC.

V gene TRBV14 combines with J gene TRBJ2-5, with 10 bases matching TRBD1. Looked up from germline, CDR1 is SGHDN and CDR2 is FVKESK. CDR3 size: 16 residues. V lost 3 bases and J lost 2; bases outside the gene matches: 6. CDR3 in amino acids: CASSQGQGRRQETQYF. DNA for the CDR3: TGTGCCAGCAGCCAGGGACAGGGGCGACGGCAAGAGACCCAGTACTTC.

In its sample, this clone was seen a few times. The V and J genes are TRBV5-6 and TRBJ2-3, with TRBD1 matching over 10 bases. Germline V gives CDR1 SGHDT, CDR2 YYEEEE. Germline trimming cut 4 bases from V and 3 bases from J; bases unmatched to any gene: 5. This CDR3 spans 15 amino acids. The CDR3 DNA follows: TGTGCCAGCAGCCTGACAGGGGGCCCAACAGATACGCAGTATTTT. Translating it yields CASSLTGGPTDTQYF.

The chain's CDR3 is CASSLDRSNEQFF. The DNA for the CDR3 is TGTGCCAGCAGTTTAGACAGGTCCAATGAGCAGTTCTTC. The chain is built from TRBV2 and TRBJ2-1; tentatively, D is TRBD1 (6 bases). Germline V gene sequence: CDR1 SNHLY, CDR2 FYNNEI. The length of the CDR3 is 13 residues. Trimming took off 5 bases at V and 6 bases at J, with 11 bases between the two ends.

The CDR3 loop is CASSVGGMPGTGELFF. DNA of the CDR3: TGTGCCAGCAGCGTTGGGGGGATGCCCGGCACCGGGGAGCTGTTTTTT. J is TRBJ2-2 and V is TRBV9; TRBD2 is a possible D gene (6 bases). The ends were cut back, 2 bases at V and 4 bases at J, with 15 bases in the middle. Germline V lookup: CDR1 SGDLS, CDR2 YYNGEE. The CDR3 contains 16 residues.

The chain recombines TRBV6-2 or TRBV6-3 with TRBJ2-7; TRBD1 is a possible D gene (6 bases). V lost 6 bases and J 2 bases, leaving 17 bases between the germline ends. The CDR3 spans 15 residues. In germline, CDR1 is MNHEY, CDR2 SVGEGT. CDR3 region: CASSKTGLPPYEQYF. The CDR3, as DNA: TGTGCCAGCAGCAAAACAGGGCTACCGCCCTACGAGCAGTACTTC.

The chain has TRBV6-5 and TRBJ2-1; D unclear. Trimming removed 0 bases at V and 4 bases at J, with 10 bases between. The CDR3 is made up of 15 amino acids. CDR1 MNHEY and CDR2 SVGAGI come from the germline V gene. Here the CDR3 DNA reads TGTGCCAGCAGTTACTCGATCCTTAGTTACAATGAGCAGTTCTTC. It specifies CASSYSILSYNEQFF.

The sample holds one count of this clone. CDR3 coding DNA: TGTGCCAGCAGTTACCTGGACACAGGGGACAATGAGCAGTTCTTC. Amino acids: CASSYLDTGDNEQFF. The chain employs TRBV6-2 or TRBV6-3 and TRBJ2-1; 7 bases line up with TRBD1. The CDR3 has 15 residues. Germline values: CDR1 MNHEY, CDR2 SVGEGT. Losses at the gene ends were 2 bases for V and 5 bases for J; bases not matched to a gene: 6.

The CDR3 DNA reads as TGTGCCTGGAGCCTGGGACAAATAAACACTGAAGCTTTCTTT. Translating gives CAWSLGQINTEAFF. The chain uses TRBV30 and TRBJ1-1, with a weak D call TRBD1 (6 bases). This CDR3 region has 14 residues. Trimming removed 3 bases from V and 2 bases from J, with 13 bases in between. Germline V lookup: CDR1 GTSNPN, CDR2 SVGIG (reference sequence).

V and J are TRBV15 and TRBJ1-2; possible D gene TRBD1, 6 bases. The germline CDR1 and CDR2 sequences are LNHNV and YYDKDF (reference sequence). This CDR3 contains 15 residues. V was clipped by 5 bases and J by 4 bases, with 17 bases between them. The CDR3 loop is CATSFRTGSTYGYTF. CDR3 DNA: TGTGCCACCAGCTTTAGAACAGGGTCGACCTATGGCTACACCTTC.

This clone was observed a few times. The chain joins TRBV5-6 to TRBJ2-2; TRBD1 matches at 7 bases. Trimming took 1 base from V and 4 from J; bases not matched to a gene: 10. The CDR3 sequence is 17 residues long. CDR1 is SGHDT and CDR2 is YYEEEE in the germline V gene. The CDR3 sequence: CASSLLQGDVVTGELFF. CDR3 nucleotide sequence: TGTGCCAGCAGCTTGTTGCAGGGGGATGTTGTCACCGGGGAGCTGTTTTTT.

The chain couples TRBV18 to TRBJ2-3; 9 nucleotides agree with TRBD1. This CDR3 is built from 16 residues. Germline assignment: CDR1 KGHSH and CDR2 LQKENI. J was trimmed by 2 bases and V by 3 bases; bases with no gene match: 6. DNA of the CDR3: TGTGCCAGCTCACCGGGGACAGGGTTCAACACAGATACGCAGTATTTT. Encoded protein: CASSPGTGFNTDTQYF.

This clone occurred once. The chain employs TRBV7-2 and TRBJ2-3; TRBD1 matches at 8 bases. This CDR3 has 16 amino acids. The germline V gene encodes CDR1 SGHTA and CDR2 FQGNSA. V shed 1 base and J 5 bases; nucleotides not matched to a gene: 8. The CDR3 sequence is CASSLGAGGSGDTQYF. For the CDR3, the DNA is TGTGCCAGCAGCTTAGGGGCAGGGGGCTCGGGAGATACGCAGTATTTT.

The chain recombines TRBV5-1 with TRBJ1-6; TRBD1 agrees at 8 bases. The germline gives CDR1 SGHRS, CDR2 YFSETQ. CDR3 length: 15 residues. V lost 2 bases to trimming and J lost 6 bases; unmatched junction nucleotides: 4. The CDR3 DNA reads TGCGCCAGCAGCTTTGACAGGGGTGGTAATTCACCCCTCCACTTT. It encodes CASSFDRGGNSPLHF.

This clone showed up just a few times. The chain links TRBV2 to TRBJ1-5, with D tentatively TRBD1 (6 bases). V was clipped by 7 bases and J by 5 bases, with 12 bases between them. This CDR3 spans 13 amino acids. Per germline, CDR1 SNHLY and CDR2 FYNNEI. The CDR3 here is CASTGGPYQPQHF. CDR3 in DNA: TGTGCCAGCACGGGGGGGCCCTATCAGCCCCAGCATTTT.

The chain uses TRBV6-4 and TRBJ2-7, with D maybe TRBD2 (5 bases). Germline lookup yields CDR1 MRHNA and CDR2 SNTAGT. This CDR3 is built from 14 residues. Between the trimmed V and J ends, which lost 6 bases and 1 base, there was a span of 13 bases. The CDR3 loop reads CASRRDSRSYEQYF. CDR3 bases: TGTGCCAGCAGACGGGATTCAAGATCCTACGAGCAGTACTTC.

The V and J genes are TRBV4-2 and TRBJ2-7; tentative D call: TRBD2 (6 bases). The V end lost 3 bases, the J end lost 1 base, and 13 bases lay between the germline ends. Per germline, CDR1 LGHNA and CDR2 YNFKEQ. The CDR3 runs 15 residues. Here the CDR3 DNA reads TGTGCCAGCAGCCACGGCGCGGCGGGATCCTACGAGCAGTACTTC. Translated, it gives CASSHGAAGSYEQYF.

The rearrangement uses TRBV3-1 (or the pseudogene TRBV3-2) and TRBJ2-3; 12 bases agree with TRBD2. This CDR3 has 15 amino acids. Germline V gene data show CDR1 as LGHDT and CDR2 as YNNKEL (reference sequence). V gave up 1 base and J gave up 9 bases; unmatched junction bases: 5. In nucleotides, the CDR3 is TGTGCCAGCAGCCAAGTGGGGACTAGCGGGTTAACGCAGTATTTT. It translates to CASSQVGTSGLTQYF.

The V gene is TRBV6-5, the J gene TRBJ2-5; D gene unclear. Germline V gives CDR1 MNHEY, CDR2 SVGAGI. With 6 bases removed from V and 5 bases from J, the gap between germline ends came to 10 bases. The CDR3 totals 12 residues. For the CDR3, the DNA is TGTGCCAGCAGCTCCTTCCTGGAGACCCAGTACTTC. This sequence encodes CASSSFLETQYF.

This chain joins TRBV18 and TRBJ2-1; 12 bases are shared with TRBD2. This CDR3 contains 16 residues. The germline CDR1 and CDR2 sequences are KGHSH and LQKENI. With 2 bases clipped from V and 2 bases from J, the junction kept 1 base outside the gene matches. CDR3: CASSPRTSGTYNEQFF. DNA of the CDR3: TGTGCCAGCTCACCAAGGACTAGCGGGACCTACAATGAGCAGTTCTTC.

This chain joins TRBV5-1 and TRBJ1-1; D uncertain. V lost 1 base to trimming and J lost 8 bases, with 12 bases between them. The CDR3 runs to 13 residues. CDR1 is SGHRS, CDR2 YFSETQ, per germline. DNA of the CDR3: TGCGCCAGCAGCTTGAATAATGGCTTAGAAGCTTTCTTT. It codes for CASSLNNGLEAFF.